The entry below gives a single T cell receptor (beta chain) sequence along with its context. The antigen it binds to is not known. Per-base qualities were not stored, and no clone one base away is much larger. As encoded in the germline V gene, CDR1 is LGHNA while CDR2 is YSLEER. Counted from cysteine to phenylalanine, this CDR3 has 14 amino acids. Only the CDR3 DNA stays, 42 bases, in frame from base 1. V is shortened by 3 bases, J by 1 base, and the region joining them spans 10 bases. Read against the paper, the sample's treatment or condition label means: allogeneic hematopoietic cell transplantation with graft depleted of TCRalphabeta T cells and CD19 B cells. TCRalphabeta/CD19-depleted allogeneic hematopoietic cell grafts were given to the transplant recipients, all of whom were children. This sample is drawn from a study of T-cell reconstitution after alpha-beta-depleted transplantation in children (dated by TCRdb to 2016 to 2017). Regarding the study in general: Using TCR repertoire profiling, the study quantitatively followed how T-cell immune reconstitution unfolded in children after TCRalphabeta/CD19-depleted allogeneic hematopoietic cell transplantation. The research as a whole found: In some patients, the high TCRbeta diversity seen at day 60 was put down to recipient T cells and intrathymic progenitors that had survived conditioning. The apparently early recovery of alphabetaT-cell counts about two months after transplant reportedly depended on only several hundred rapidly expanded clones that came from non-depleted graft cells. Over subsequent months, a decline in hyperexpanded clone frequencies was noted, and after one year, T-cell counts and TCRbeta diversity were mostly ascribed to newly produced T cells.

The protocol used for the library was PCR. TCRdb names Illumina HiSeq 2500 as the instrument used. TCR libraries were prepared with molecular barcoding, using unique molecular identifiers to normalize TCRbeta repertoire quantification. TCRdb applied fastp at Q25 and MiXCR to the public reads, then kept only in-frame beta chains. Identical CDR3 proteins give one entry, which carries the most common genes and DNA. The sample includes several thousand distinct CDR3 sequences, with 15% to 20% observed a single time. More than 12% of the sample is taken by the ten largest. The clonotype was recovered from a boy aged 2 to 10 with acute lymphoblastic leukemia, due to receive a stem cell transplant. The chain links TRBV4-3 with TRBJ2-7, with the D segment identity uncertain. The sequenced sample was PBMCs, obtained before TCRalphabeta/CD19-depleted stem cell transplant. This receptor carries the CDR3 CASSQVHQSYEQYF. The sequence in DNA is TGCGCCAGCAGCCAGGTCCACCAGTCCTACGAGCAGTACTTC.